This T cell receptor (beta chain) was obtained from a study of vaccination and CD4 T cells after COVID-19. The overall study: Six males and four females, two Hispanic, made up the convalescents. The authors used overlapping spike peptides from SARS-CoV-2, HCoV-NL63, HCoV-OC43 and HCoV-229E to stimulate cells.

Concerning this clonotype itself: Its antigen is unknown.

Sequencing of DNA taken from cultured CD4+ T cells relied on the Oncomine TCR Beta short-read assay. TCRdb reanalysed the PCR reads using MiXCR and keeps one entry per CDR3 protein. The sample consists of 20,000 to 25,000 distinct CDR3 sequences, about 52% of them appearing once. The CDR3 contains 15 residues. V gave up 5 bases and J gave up 6 bases, with 17 bases separating them. Noted treatment: approximately 9-day PBMC culture with coronavirus spike peptide pools or control peptides (ViraFEST assay). Half the medium was replaced with fresh IL-2 medium on days 3 and 7. Material for sequencing was CD4+ T cells from blood, cultured in vitro. The V gene is TRBV12-3 or TRBV12-4, the J gene TRBJ2-1; tentative D call: TRBD1 (5 bases). This TCR derives from a human donor who had recovered from COVID-19. The CDR3 loop reads CASSPQGSGPNEQFF. For the CDR3, the DNA is TGTGCCAGCAGTCCGCAGGGAAGTGGTCCCAATGAGCAGTTCTTC.